The clone carrying this TCR beta chain was counted only a few times. From germline, CDR1 is SGHVS and CDR2 FNYEAQ. The CDR3 covers 16 residues. Trimming cost V 5 bases and J 0 bases, with 17 bases left between them. The data derive from a study of blood T cell repertoires in COVID-19. In the original processing: Estimated nucleated cell counts came from reference gene primer amplification. Method: immunoSEQ multiplex PCR; TCRdb's copy keeps in-frame clones and lacks some. Clonal size and the V and J genes are those of that table, whereas D and trimming came from the DNA. The data contain roughly 250,000 clones, more than 75% of them singletons.

The TCR was taken from a woman aged 40 to 50 who had recovered from COVID-19. The source material was peripheral blood. This chain joins TRBV7-6 and TRBJ2-7, with D possibly being TRBD2 (5 bases). CDR3 DNA sequence: TGTGCCAGCAGCCGGGAAGGCGGGCCTACCTCCTACGAGCAGTACTTC. This gives the protein CASSREGGPTSYEQYF.